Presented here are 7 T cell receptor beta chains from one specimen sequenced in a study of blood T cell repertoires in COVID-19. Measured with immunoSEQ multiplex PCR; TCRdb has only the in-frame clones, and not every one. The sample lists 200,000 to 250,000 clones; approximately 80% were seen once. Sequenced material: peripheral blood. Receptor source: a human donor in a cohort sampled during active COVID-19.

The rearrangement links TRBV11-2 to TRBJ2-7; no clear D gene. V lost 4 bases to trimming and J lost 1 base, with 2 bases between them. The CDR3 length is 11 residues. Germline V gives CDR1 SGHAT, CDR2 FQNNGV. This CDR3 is CASSSSYEQYF. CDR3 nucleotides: TGTGCCAGCAGCTCTTCCTACGAGCAGTACTTC.

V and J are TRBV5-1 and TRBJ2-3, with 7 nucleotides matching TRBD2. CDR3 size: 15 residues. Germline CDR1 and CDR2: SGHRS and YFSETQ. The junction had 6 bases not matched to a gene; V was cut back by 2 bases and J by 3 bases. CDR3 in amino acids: CASSLPGGATDTQYF. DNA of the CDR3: TGCGCCAGCAGCTTACCGGGGGGAGCTACAGATACGCAGTATTTT.

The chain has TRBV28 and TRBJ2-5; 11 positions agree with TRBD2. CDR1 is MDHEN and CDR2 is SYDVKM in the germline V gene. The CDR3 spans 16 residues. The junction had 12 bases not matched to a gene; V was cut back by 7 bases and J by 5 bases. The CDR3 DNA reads TGTGCCAGCAACTTACTAGCGGGAGATGTGCAGGAGACCCAGTACTTC. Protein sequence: CASNLLAGDVQETQYF.

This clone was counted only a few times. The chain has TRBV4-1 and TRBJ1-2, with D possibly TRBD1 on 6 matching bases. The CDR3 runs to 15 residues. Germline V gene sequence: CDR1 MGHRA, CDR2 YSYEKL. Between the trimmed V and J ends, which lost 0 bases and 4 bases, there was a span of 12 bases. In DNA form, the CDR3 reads TGCGCCAGCAGCCAAGAGCGGGGGCGGACCTATGGCTACACCTTC. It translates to CASSQERGRTYGYTF.

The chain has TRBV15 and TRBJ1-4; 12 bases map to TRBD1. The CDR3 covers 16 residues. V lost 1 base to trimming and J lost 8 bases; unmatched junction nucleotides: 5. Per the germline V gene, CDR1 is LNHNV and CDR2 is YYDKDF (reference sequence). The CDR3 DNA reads TGTGCCACCAGCAGAGTAGGGGACAGGGGGCACGAAAAACTGTTTTTT. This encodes CATSRVGDRGHEKLFF.

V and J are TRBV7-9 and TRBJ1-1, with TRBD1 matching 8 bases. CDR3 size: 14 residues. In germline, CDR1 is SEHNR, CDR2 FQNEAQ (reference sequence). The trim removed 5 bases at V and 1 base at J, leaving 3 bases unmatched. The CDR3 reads CASSPGGSNTEAFF. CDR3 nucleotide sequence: TGTGCCAGCAGCCCAGGGGGCTCGAACACTGAAGCTTTCTTT.

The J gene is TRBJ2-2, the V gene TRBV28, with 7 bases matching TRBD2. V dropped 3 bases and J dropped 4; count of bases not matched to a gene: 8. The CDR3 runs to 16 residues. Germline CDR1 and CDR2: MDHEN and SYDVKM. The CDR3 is CASSLVGGPGTGELFF. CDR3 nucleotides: TGTGCCAGCAGTTTGGTGGGAGGGCCGGGCACCGGGGAGCTGTTTTTT. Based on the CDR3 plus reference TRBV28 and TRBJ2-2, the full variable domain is DVKVTQSSRYLVKRTGEKVFLECVQDMDHENMFWYRQDPGLGLRLIYFSYDVKMKEKGDIPEGYSVSREKKERFSLILESASTNQTSMYLCASSLVGGPGTGELFFGEGSRLTVL.